What follows are 4 T cell receptor beta chains derived from one specimen sequenced in a study of blood T cell repertoires in COVID-19. Sequencing was performed with immunoSEQ multiplex PCR; in TCRdb, only in-frame clones are kept and a portion is missing. The sample includes some 260,000 clones, approximately 79% seen only once; the top ten take under 4.5%. Sequencing was carried out using peripheral blood. Receptor source: a woman aged 40 to 50 with active or convalescent COVID-19.

This chain's CDR3 is CASSGESGGGQPQHF. In DNA form, the CDR3 reads TGTGCCAGTAGTGGCGAGTCAGGGGGCGGACAGCCCCAGCATTTT. The chain couples TRBV19 to TRBJ1-5, with TRBD1 matching 8 bases. The J segment lost 7 bases and the V segment lost 5 bases, leaving 10 bases of the junction unmatched. CDR1 and CDR2 (germline): LNHDA, SQIVND (reference sequence). There are 15 residues in the CDR3.

The chain is built from TRBV5-4 and TRBJ2-2, with 15 bases aligning to TRBD2. In germline, CDR1 is SGHNT, CDR2 YYREEE (reference sequence). The length of the CDR3 is 17 residues. Germline trimming cut 4 bases from V and 2 bases from J; bases unmatched to any gene: 3. The CDR3 DNA follows: TGTGCCAGCAGCAGGGGACTAGCGGGGGGTAACACCGGGGAGCTGTTTTTT. Protein sequence: CASSRGLAGGNTGELFF.

The rearrangement links TRBV3-1 (or the pseudogene TRBV3-2) to TRBJ1-4, with D perhaps TRBD1 (5 bases). The CDR3 extends over 14 amino acids. Germline loops: CDR1 LGHDT, CDR2 YNNKEL (reference sequence). V was shortened by 6 bases and J by 4 bases, with 12 bases between the two germline ends. The CDR3 bases are TGTGCCAGCAGTCGGGGGATAGGTAATGAAAAACTGTTTTTT. Amino acids: CASSRGIGNEKLFF.

The CDR3 DNA reads as TGTGCCAGCAGTCCTCCGGACAGGGGAAGGAGCGGCTACACCTTC. Its translation is CASSPPDRGRSGYTF. V usage is TRBV28 and J usage is TRBJ1-2; 9 nucleotides agree with TRBD1. Trimming at V came to 5 bases and at J to 8 bases, leaving 12 bases not matched to a gene. CDR1 and CDR2 (germline): MDHEN, SYDVKM. The CDR3 has 15 amino acids.